The 32 T cell receptor beta chains in this list originate from one sample, sequenced in a study of blood T cell repertoires in COVID-19. The data were produced by immunoSEQ multiplex PCR, yet TCRdb's version contains in-frame clones alone and is incomplete. The sample includes 200,000 to 300,000 clones, around nine tenths of them seen just once. Sequenced material: PBMCs or T cells enriched from blood (not recorded which). The receptors come from a woman in her 30s with acute COVID-19.

The table lists this clone with a count of one. The V call is TRBV3-1 (or the pseudogene TRBV3-2), the J call TRBJ2-3; weak D call: TRBD2 (6 bases). Trimming cost V 0 bases and J 0 bases, with 13 bases left between them. In germline, CDR1 is LGHDT, CDR2 YNNKEL (reference sequence). This CDR3 comprises 17 residues. The CDR3 reads CASSQDLGGASTDTQYF. The CDR3 bases are TGTGCCAGCAGCCAAGATCTAGGAGGGGCCAGCACAGATACGCAGTATTTT.

This chain links TRBV5-8 with TRBJ2-2; 7 bases line up with TRBD1. Germline CDR1 is SGHTS and CDR2 is YDEGEE. V dropped 4 bases and J dropped 1; count of bases not matched to a gene: 13. The CDR3 extends over 18 amino acids. CDR3 region: CASSPSTGSVWNTGELFF. In DNA form, the CDR3 reads TGTGCCAGCAGCCCTTCGACAGGGTCTGTTTGGAACACCGGGGAGCTGTTTTTT.

This CDR3 reads CASSLGIDRGEQYF. The CDR3 region has the DNA TGTGCCAGCTCACTAGGGATCGACAGGGGCGAGCAGTACTTC. The gene calls are TRBV18 and TRBJ2-7, with TRBD1 identical over 8 bases. Trimming removed 4 bases from V and 6 bases from J; junction bases left unmatched: 8. Germline-derived CDR1 and CDR2 are KGHSH and LQKENI. This CDR3 is 14 amino acids long.

J is TRBJ2-5 and V is TRBV4-2; D unclear. The CDR3 has 17 amino acids. V was pared by 1 base and J by 0 bases, with 15 bases between. CDR1 and CDR2 (germline): LGHNA, YNFKEQ. CDR3 nucleotide sequence: TGTGCCAGCAGCCAAGTTGGAGCTGAGGCGTACCAAGAGACCCAGTACTTC. Its protein is CASSQVGAEAYQETQYF.

The rearrangement joins TRBV6-1 to TRBJ1-2; D call uncertain. CDR3 size: 13 residues. The V gene's germline CDR1 is MNHNS and CDR2 SASEGT. Trimming pared 2 bases from V and 9 bases from J, leaving 13 bases between. The CDR3 sequence is CASSELDGLSYTF. CDR3 sequence (DNA): TGTGCCAGCAGTGAACTCGACGGACTAAGCTACACCTTC.

This clone was observed a few times. The genes are TRBV12-3 or TRBV12-4 and TRBJ1-2, with 7 nucleotides matching TRBD1. J lost 8 bases, V lost 3 bases, and 6 bases had no gene match. The CDR3 sequence is 13 residues long. This CDR3 is CASSFGTDIGYTF. CDR3 DNA: TGTGCCAGCAGTTTCGGGACAGATATAGGCTACACCTTC.

This clone was counted between two and nine times. The chain is built from TRBV27 and TRBJ2-7, with D perhaps matching TRBD1 (6 bases). V was shortened by 5 bases and J by 7 bases, with 12 bases between the two germline ends. Germline V gene lookup returns CDR1 MNHEY and CDR2 SMNVEV (reference sequence). The CDR3 sequence is 12 residues long. CDR3 sequence (DNA): TGTGCCAGCAGTAAAAGGCAGGGGGAGCAGTACTTC. Protein product: CASSKRQGEQYF.

The J gene is TRBJ1-6, the V gene TRBV2; D is possibly TRBD1 (6 bases). V lost 5 bases and J 6 bases, leaving 14 bases between the germline ends. Germline assignment: CDR1 SNHLY and CDR2 FYNNEI. There are 15 residues in the CDR3. The CDR3 is CASSQTGRTNSPLHF. DNA of the CDR3: TGTGCCAGCAGTCAGACAGGACGGACTAATTCACCCCTCCACTTT.

The chain combines TRBV5-4 with TRBJ2-1; TRBD2 matches at 13 bases. The CDR3 is 15 amino acids. The J segment lost 5 bases and the V segment lost 2 bases, leaving 1 base of the junction unmatched. Per the germline V gene, CDR1 is SGHNT and CDR2 is YYREEE (reference sequence). The CDR3 sequence: CASSFGLAGDNEQFF. Written as DNA, the CDR3 is TGTGCCAGCAGCTTCGGACTAGCGGGGGACAATGAGCAGTTCTTC.

The chain carries TRBV4-3 and TRBJ2-5; TRBD2 might be the D (6 bases). Trimming left V 4 bases short and J 3 bases short, with 12 bases between. The germline V gene has CDR1 LGHNA and CDR2 YSLEER. The CDR3 is 14 residues long. The DNA for the CDR3 is TGCGCCAGCAGCCCAGAGGGAGGTAAAGAGACCCAGTACTTC. Translation: CASSPEGGKETQYF.

The CDR3 sequence is CASSQGPGGPFEQFF. The CDR3 region has the DNA TGCGCCAGCAGCCAAGGCCCGGGGGGGCCCTTTGAGCAGTTCTTC. The chain combines TRBV4-3 with TRBJ2-1, with 8 bases lining up with TRBD2. V lost 1 base, J lost 9 bases, and 8 bases stayed unmatched. The CDR3 has 15 amino acids. Germline assignment: CDR1 LGHNA and CDR2 YSLEER.

V gene TRBV11-2 combines with J gene TRBJ1-1; perhaps TRBD1 as D (6 bases). CDR1 is SGHAT, CDR2 FQNNGV, per germline. V gave up 4 bases and J gave up 1 base, with 10 bases separating them. The CDR3 is 14 residues long. In DNA form, the CDR3 reads TGTGCCAGCAGCTCCGGGACATCGAACACTGAAGCTTTCTTT. Translating gives CASSSGTSNTEAFF.

The V call is TRBV7-2, the J call TRBJ2-5, with 8 bases fitting TRBD1. Germline V gives CDR1 SGHTA, CDR2 FQGNSA. The J segment lost 4 bases and the V segment lost 0 bases, leaving 7 bases of the junction unmatched. The CDR3 spans 16 residues. CDR3 region: CASSLALVRGRETQYF. The CDR3 DNA reads TGTGCCAGCAGCTTAGCGTTAGTCAGGGGGCGAGAGACCCAGTACTTC. Variable domain in full (rest from reference TRBV7-2 and TRBJ2-5): GAGVSQSPSNKVTEKGKDVELRCDPISGHTALYWYRQSLGQGLEFLIYFQGNSAPDKSGLPSDRFSAERTGGSVSTLTIQRTQQEDSAVYLCASSLALVRGRETQYFGPGTRLLVL.

V is TRBV19 and J is TRBJ1-5; 7 bases line up with TRBD1. CDR1 and CDR2 from the germline V gene are LNHDA and SQIVND (reference sequence). With 6 bases clipped from V and 7 bases from J, the junction kept 21 bases outside the gene matches. The CDR3 runs 18 residues. The CDR3 region is CASRSIGRGGASAQPQHF. DNA for the CDR3: TGTGCCAGTAGGAGCATCGGTAGAGGGGGCGCATCAGCCCAGCCCCAGCATTTT.

The V and J genes are TRBV2 and TRBJ1-1; no firm D call. The germline V and J ends were trimmed by 5 bases and 0 bases, with 13 bases remaining between them. Germline V gene data show CDR1 as SNHLY and CDR2 as FYNNEI. This CDR3 is 15 amino acids long. The CDR3 nucleotides read TGTGCCAGCAGTAATACTAACGGAATGAACACTGAAGCTTTCTTT. Protein: CASSNTNGMNTEAFF.

This chain connects TRBV25-1 to TRBJ1-6; TRBD1 aligns across 8 bases. The CDR3 sequence is 17 residues long. V trimming: 3 bases; J trimming: 4 bases; junction bases outside the gene matches: 8. Germline assignment: CDR1 MGHDK and CDR2 SYGVNS. CDR3 loop: CASSEGAGGFYNSPLHF. The DNA of the CDR3 is TGTGCCAGCAGTGAGGGGGCAGGGGGCTTTTATAATTCACCCCTCCACTTT.

The chain joins TRBV21-1 to TRBJ2-7; the D call TRBD1 from the table was never checked on the DNA. TRBV21-1 is deemed a pseudogene. There are 15 residues in the CDR3. The CDR3 coding sequence is TGTGCCAGCAGCAAACATAAGGGCAGGGAATGCGAGCAGTACTTC. Protein product: CASSKHKGRECEQYF.

CDR3 nucleotide sequence: TGTGCCAGCAGCCGCGGGGACGGCCGTTTGAACTATGGCTACACCTTC. Its translation: CASSRGDGRLNYGYTF. The chain couples TRBV14 to TRBJ1-2; TRBD1 is a possible D gene (5 bases). Per the germline V gene, CDR1 is SGHDN and CDR2 is FVKESK. The V end lost 4 bases, the J end lost 2 bases, and 17 bases lay between the germline ends. This CDR3 has 16 residues.

This clone was observed once. The gene calls are TRBV5-4 and TRBJ2-5; D might be TRBD1 (6 bases). Germline V CDR1 and CDR2: SGHNT, YYREEE (reference sequence). The CDR3 is 14 amino acids. Trimming left V 0 bases short and J 4 bases short, with 10 bases between. The CDR3 is CASSLVGRGETQYF. Written as DNA, the CDR3 is TGTGCCAGCAGCTTGGTTGGCAGGGGAGAGACCCAGTACTTC.

The chain employs TRBV19 and TRBJ1-2; TRBD1 matches 10 bases. The CDR3 has 13 residues. Germline CDR1 LNHDA, CDR2 SQIVND (reference sequence). Germline trimming cut 6 bases from V and 3 bases from J; bases unmatched to any gene: 1. CDR3 bases: TGTGCCAGTAGGGGACAGGGGCACTATGGCTACACCTTC. Amino acids: CASRGQGHYGYTF.

The chain recombines TRBV15 with TRBJ2-6; D gene ambiguous. Germline CDR1 and CDR2: LNHNV and YYDKDF (reference sequence). The CDR3 totals 18 residues. Trimming removed 0 bases from V and 0 bases from J, with 12 bases in between. CDR3 residues: CATSRDATHLSGANVLTF. In DNA, the CDR3 is TGTGCCACCAGCAGAGACGCCACACACCTCTCTGGGGCCAACGTCCTGACTTTC.

The chain employs TRBV6-5 and TRBJ2-2; 7 bases line up with TRBD1. The length of the CDR3 is 14 residues. V lost 7 bases to trimming and J lost 0 bases; unmatched junction nucleotides: 2. Germline V gene data show CDR1 as MNHEY and CDR2 as SVGAGI. The CDR3, as DNA: TGTGCCAGCATCCAGGGGGCGAACACCGGGGAGCTGTTTTTT. Its protein is CASIQGANTGELFF.

This chain uses TRBV2 with TRBJ1-2, with TRBD1 as a possible D gene (6 bases). Trimming left V 8 bases short and J 5 bases short, with 12 bases between. Germline assignment: CDR1 SNHLY and CDR2 FYNNEI. CDR3 length: 12 amino acids. The CDR3 sequence: CASLGRGYGYTF. CDR3 coding DNA: TGTGCCAGCCTCGGGAGGGGGTATGGCTACACCTTC.

The chain employs TRBV3-1 (or the pseudogene TRBV3-2) and TRBJ2-2; 8 nucleotides agree with TRBD1. Per the germline V gene, CDR1 is LGHDT and CDR2 is YNNKEL (reference sequence). The CDR3 has 16 amino acids. The V and J ends lost 2 bases and 4 bases, in that order; junction bases with no gene match: 6. CDR3 sequence (DNA): TGTGCCAGCAGCCAAAATCCGGGACAGGTCACCGGGGAGCTGTTTTTT. This translates into CASSQNPGQVTGELFF.

Only a few counts were recorded for this clone. The chain links TRBV23-1 to TRBJ2-2; 7 nucleotides match TRBD2. TRBV23-1 is classed as an ORF, of uncertain function. This CDR3 has 15 residues. After removal of 6 bases from V and 4 bases from J, the junction contained 8 bases not matched to a gene. Here the CDR3 DNA reads TGCGCCAGCAGCTTCGAACGGGAGGCCACCGGGGAGCTGTTTTTT. It is translated as CASSFEREATGELFF.

This clone was found a few times. This rearrangement joins TRBV6-1 to TRBJ2-7; D remains unclear. The CDR3 is 14 amino acids. Trimming stripped 1 base from V and 2 bases from J, with 9 bases between. Germline-derived CDR1 and CDR2 are MNHNS and SASEGT. This CDR3 reads CASSEGYRAYEQYF. CDR3 sequence (DNA): TGTGCCAGCAGTGAAGGGTACAGAGCCTACGAGCAGTACTTC.

The chain combines TRBV11-2 with TRBJ2-5; TRBD1 is a possible D gene (6 bases). Looked up from germline, CDR1 is SGHAT and CDR2 is FQNNGV. The CDR3 has 16 residues. V was clipped by 0 bases and J by 1 base, with 12 bases between them. The CDR3 DNA sequence: TGTGCCAGCAGCTTAGATGATTTGGGGGCCCAAGAGACCCAGTACTTC. Encoded protein: CASSLDDLGAQETQYF.

The rearrangement uses TRBV29-1 and TRBJ1-2; 8 positions agree with TRBD1. V was pared by 4 bases and J by 5 bases, with 6 bases of the junction left unmatched. In germline, CDR1 is SQVTM, CDR2 ANQGSEA. The CDR3 contains 13 residues. The CDR3, as DNA: TGCAGCGTTGTCGGGACAGGAGCGTATGGCTACACCTTC. It codes for CSVVGTGAYGYTF.

The rearrangement joins TRBV2 to TRBJ2-1, with TRBD2 as a possible D gene (6 bases). The CDR3 contains 16 residues. From germline, CDR1 is SNHLY and CDR2 FYNNEI. V was trimmed by 6 bases and J by 3 bases, leaving 18 bases between them. DNA of the CDR3: TGTGCCAGCAGCCGGGGGATACAGCCCAACTACAATGAGCAGTTCTTC. As protein: CASSRGIQPNYNEQFF.

The chain joins TRBV5-1 to TRBJ1-1; D is ambiguous. The germline V gene has CDR1 SGHRS and CDR2 YFSETQ. Trimming removed 0 bases at V and 3 bases at J, with 12 bases between. The CDR3 covers 15 residues. The CDR3 sequence: CASSLAGLGHTEAFF. The CDR3 nucleotides read TGCGCCAGCAGCTTGGCCGGATTGGGCCACACTGAAGCTTTCTTT.

The chain couples TRBV28 to TRBJ1-3; TRBD1 aligns across 11 bases. The CDR3 runs to 14 residues. V shed 5 bases, J shed 8 bases, and the junction held 5 bases outside the gene matches. Looked up from germline, CDR1 is MDHEN and CDR2 is SYDVKM. The CDR3 DNA follows: TGTGCCAGCAGTCCCGGGACAGGGGGGGACACCATATATTTT. Its protein is CASSPGTGGDTIYF.

The rearrangement uses TRBV5-4 and TRBJ2-1; D is ambiguous. The CDR3 is 12 residues long. The V gene's germline CDR1 is SGHNT and CDR2 YYREEE (reference sequence). V lost 0 bases, J lost 9 bases, and 7 bases lay in between. In DNA, the CDR3 is TGTGCCAGCAGCTTGGCCCTACCTGAGCAGTTCTTC. This encodes CASSLALPEQFF.